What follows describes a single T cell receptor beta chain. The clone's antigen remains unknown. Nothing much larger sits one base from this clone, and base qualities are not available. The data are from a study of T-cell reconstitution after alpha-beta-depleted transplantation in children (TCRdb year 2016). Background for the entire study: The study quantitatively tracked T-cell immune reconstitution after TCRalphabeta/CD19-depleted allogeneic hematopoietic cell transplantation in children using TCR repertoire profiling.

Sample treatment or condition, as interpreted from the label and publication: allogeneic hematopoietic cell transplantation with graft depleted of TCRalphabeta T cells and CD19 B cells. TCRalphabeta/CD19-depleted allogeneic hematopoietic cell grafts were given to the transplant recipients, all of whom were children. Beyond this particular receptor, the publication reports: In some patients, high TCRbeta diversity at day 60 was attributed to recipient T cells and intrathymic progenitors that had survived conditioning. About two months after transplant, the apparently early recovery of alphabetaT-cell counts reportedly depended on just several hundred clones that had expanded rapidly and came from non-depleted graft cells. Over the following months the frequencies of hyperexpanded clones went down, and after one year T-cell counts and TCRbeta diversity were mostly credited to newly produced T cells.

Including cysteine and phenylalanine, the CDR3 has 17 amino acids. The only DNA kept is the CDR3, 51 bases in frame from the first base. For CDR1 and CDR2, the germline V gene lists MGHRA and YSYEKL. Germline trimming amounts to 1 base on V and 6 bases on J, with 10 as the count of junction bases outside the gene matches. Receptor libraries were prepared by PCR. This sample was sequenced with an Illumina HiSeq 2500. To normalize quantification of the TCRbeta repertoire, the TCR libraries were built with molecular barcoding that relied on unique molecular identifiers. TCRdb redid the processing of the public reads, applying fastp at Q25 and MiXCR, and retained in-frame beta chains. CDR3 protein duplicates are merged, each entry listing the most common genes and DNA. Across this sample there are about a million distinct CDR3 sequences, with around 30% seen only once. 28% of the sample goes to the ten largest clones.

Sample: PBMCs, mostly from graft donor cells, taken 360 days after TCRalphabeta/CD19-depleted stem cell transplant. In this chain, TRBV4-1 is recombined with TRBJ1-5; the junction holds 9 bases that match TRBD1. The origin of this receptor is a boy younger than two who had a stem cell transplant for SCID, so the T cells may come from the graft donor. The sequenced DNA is TGCGCCAGCAGCCAAGTGGTCCTCGGACAGGGGATTCAGCCCCAGCATTTT. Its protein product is CASSQVVLGQGIQPQHF.